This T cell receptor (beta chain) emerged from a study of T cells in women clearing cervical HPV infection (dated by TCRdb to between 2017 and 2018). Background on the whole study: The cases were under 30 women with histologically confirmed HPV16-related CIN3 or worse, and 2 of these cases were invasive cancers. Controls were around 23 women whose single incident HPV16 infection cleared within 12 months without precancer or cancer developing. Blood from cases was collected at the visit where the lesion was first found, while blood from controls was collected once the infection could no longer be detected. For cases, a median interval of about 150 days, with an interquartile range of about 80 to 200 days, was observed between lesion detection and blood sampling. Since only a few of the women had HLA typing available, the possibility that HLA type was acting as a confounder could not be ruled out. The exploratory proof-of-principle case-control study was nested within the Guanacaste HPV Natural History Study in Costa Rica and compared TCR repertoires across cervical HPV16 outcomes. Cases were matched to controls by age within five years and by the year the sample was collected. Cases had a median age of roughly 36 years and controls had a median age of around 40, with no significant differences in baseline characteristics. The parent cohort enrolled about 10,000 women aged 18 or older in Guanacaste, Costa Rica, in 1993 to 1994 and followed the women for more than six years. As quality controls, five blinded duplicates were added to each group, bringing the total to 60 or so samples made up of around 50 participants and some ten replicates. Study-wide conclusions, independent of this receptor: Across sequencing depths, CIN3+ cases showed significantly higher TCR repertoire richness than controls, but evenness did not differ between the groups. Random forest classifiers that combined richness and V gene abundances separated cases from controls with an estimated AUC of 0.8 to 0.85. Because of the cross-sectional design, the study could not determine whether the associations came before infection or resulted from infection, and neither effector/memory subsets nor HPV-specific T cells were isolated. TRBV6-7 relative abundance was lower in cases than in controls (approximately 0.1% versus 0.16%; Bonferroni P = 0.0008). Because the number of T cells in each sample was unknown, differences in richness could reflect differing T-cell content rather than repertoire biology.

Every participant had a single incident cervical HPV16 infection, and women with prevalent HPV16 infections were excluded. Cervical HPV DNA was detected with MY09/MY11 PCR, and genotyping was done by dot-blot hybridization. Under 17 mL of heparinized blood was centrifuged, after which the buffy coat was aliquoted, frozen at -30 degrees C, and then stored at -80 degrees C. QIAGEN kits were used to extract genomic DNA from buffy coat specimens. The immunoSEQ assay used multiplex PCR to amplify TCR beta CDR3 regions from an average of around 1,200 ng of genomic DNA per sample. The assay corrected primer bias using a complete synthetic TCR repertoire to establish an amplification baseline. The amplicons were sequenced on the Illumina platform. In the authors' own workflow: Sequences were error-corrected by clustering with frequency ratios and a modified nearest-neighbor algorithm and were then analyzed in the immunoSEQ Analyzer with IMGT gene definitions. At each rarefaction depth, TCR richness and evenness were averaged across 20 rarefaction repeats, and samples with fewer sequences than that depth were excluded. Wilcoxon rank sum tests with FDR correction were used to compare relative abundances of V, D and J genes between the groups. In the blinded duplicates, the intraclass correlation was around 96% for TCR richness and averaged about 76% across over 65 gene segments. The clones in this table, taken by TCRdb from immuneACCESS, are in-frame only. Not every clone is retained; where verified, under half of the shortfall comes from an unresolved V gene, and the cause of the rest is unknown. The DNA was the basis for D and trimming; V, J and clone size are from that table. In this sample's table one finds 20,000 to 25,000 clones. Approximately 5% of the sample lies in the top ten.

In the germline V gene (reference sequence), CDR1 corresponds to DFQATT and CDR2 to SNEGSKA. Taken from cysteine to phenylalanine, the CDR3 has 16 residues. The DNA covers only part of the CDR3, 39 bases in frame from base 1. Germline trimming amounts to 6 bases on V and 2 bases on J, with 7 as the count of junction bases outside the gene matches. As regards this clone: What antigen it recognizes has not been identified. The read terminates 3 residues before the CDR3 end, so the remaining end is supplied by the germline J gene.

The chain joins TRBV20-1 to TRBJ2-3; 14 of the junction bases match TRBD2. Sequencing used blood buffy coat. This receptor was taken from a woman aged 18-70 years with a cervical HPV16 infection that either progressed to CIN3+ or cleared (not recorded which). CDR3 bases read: TGCAGTGCAGGGGGGACTAGCGGGGGAAACACAGATACG. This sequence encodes CSAGGTSGGNTDT. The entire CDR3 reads CSAGGTSGGNTDTQYF.